These 3 T cell receptor beta chains share one sample of origin, sequenced in a study of blood T cell repertoires in COVID-19. Profiled with immunoSEQ multiplex PCR; TCRdb holds only in-frame clones, not every one. Found here are 5,000 or so clones, 88% of them singletons; the top ten hold about 42%. What was sequenced was peripheral blood. The receptor source for this set is a man aged 70 or older with COVID-19, enrolled during active disease.

This sequence joins TRBV4-1 and TRBJ2-7, with 8 bases identical to TRBD1. The germline V gene has CDR1 MGHRA and CDR2 YSYEKL. The CDR3 runs to 14 residues. V lost 2 bases to trimming and J lost 5 bases; unmatched junction nucleotides: 5. The CDR3 coding sequence is TGCGCCAGCAGCCAACTGCACAGGGGGGACGAGCAGTACTTC. It is translated as CASSQLHRGDEQYF.

The chain carries TRBV6-5 and TRBJ1-1; D remains ambiguous. With 2 bases removed from V and 0 bases from J, the gap between germline ends came to 10 bases. Germline V gives CDR1 MNHEY, CDR2 SVGAGI. CDR3 length: 15 amino acids. The CDR3 loop reads CASSYTPGMNTEAFF. CDR3 sequence (DNA): TGTGCCAGCAGTTACACCCCAGGCATGAACACTGAAGCTTTCTTT.

V gene TRBV29-1 combines with J gene TRBJ2-3; TRBD2 agrees at 10 bases. This CDR3 comprises 15 residues. The V gene's germline CDR1 is SQVTM and CDR2 ANQGSEA. After removal of 4 bases from V and 3 bases from J, the junction contained 7 bases not matched to a gene. Written as DNA, the CDR3 is TGCAGCGTTGGGGAGCGGGGGGGCAGGACAGATACGCAGTATTTT. As protein: CSVGERGGRTDTQYF.